These 19 T cell receptor beta chains share one sample of origin, sequenced in a study of cytomegalovirus exposure and HLA in healthy donors. TCRdb keeps only in-frame clones here, not all; method: immunoSEQ multiplex PCR. The sample lists 250,000 to 300,000 clones; nearly 90% were seen once. The source material was PBMCs. Source of these receptors: a woman in her late teens or twenties in good health and CMV-seronegative.

The chain is built from TRBV7-6 and TRBJ2-1; TRBD2 agrees at 13 bases. V shed 0 bases and J 7 bases; nucleotides not matched to a gene: 9. CDR1 is SGHVS and CDR2 is FNYEAQ in the germline V gene. CDR3 length: 18 residues. The CDR3 DNA follows: TGTGCCAGCAGCTTAGCTAGGACTAGCGGGGGCCAGATGAATGAGCAGTTCTTC. The encoded protein is CASSLARTSGGQMNEQFF.

The V and J genes are TRBV2 and TRBJ1-1; tentatively, D is TRBD1 (5 bases). Trimming shortened V by 10 bases and J by 5 bases, and 17 bases separated the two germline ends. Germline V CDR1 and CDR2: SNHLY, FYNNEI. CDR3 length: 13 amino acids. CDR3 coding DNA: TGTGCCACCCGGGGGGAGGGTGTGACTGAAGCTTTCTTT. The encoded protein is CATRGEGVTEAFF.

The chain combines TRBV11-2 with TRBJ1-1; tentative D call: TRBD1 (6 bases). This CDR3 is built from 15 residues. Deletions cut 5 bases from V and 1 base from J, with 14 bases between. Germline V gives CDR1 SGHAT, CDR2 FQNNGV. CDR3 nucleotides: TGTGCCAGCAGCGATCGGACAGCTTGGAACACTGAAGCTTTCTTT. Translation: CASSDRTAWNTEAFF.

A single count supports this clone. The chain employs TRBV15 and TRBJ2-3; tentatively, D is TRBD1 (6 bases). Germline CDR1 LNHNV, CDR2 YYDKDF (reference sequence). The CDR3 is 16 residues long. Trimming shortened V by 1 base and J by 2 bases, and 13 bases separated the two germline ends. CDR3 residues: CATSRVQGPITDTQYF. CDR3 nucleotides: TGTGCCACCAGCAGAGTTCAGGGGCCAATCACAGATACGCAGTATTTT.

The chain carries TRBV15 and TRBJ2-1; tentative D call: TRBD2 (6 bases). This CDR3 is 14 amino acids long. The V end was cut by 3 bases, the J end by 4 bases, with 10 bases between. From germline, CDR1 is LNHNV and CDR2 YYDKDF (reference sequence). The CDR3 nucleotides are TGTGCCACCAGCAGGGGAGGTACATACAATGAGCAGTTCTTC. Encoded protein: CATSRGGTYNEQFF.

V and J are TRBV12-5 and TRBJ2-2; D is unclear. Germline V gene sequence: CDR1 LGHNT, CDR2 FRNRAP. V was clipped by 1 base and J by 3 bases, with 12 bases between them. This CDR3 is 16 amino acids long. For the CDR3, the DNA is TGTGCTAGTGGTTTGGGGGCTATTCCACACACCGGGGAGCTGTTTTTT. Translating it yields CASGLGAIPHTGELFF.

The rearrangement links TRBV6-1 to TRBJ2-2; D ambiguous. The CDR3 covers 14 residues. Trimming took off 1 base at V and 4 bases at J, with 7 bases between the two ends. From germline, CDR1 is MNHNS and CDR2 SASEGT. CDR3 loop: CASSEVFSTGELFF. The CDR3 nucleotides are TGTGCCAGCAGTGAAGTATTTTCCACCGGGGAGCTGTTTTTT.

The chain combines TRBV6-5 with TRBJ2-1; tentatively, D is TRBD2 (7 bases). CDR1 is MNHEY and CDR2 is SVGAGI in the germline V gene. Trimming cost V 5 bases and J 3 bases, with 14 bases left between them. This CDR3 is built from 15 residues. The CDR3 region is CASSGPGGGYNEQFF. CDR3 DNA: TGTGCCAGCAGTGGTCCGGGGGGCGGCTACAATGAGCAGTTCTTC.

V gene TRBV18 combines with J gene TRBJ2-2; perhaps TRBD1 as D (5 bases). This CDR3 has 16 residues. Deletions cut 5 bases from V and 2 bases from J, with 15 bases between. Germline-derived CDR1 and CDR2 are KGHSH and LQKENI. CDR3 in amino acids: CASSTDSYLNTGELFF. In DNA form, the CDR3 reads TGTGCCAGCTCAACAGACAGCTACCTTAACACCGGGGAGCTGTTTTTT.

This sequence joins TRBV11-2 and TRBJ2-7, with 8 bases lining up with TRBD2. Germline CDR1 SGHAT, CDR2 FQNNGV. The CDR3 contains 16 residues. Trimming took 5 bases from V and 4 from J; bases not matched to a gene: 13. Here the CDR3 reads CASSPPWAGGLYEQYF. The CDR3 DNA follows: TGTGCCAGCAGCCCCCCGTGGGCGGGGGGTTTATACGAGCAGTACTTC.

The rearrangement joins TRBV5-6 to TRBJ2-1; a weak D match, TRBD2 (7 bases). CDR3 length: 16 residues. Germline-derived CDR1 and CDR2 are SGHDT and YYEEEE. Trimming shortened V by 0 bases and J by 3 bases, and 13 bases separated the two germline ends. Here the CDR3 DNA reads TGTGCCAGCAGCTTGGATACGGGGGGCATCTACAATGAGCAGTTCTTC. Translating it yields CASSLDTGGIYNEQFF.

This chain connects TRBV14 to TRBJ2-1; D remains unclear. CDR1 and CDR2 (germline): SGHDN, FVKESK. The V end was cut by 6 bases, the J end by 9 bases, with 15 bases between. The CDR3 has 13 residues. The CDR3 coding sequence is TGTGCCAGCAGGCCCTTTAGCCTGGTTGAGCAGTTCTTC. It encodes CASRPFSLVEQFF.

The chain links TRBV28 to TRBJ1-6, with TRBD1 identical over 7 bases. Per germline, CDR1 MDHEN and CDR2 SYDVKM. This CDR3 contains 17 residues. The J segment lost 5 bases and the V segment lost 1 base, leaving 8 bases of the junction unmatched. The CDR3 DNA follows: TGTGCCAGCAGTTTATTCACCGGGACAGCTAATAATTCACCCCTCCACTTT. As protein: CASSLFTGTANNSPLHF.

This clone showed up just a few times. This sequence joins TRBV27 and TRBJ2-7; weak D call: TRBD2 (5 bases). This CDR3 is 11 amino acids long. CDR1 and CDR2 from the germline V gene are MNHEY and SMNVEV (reference sequence). Here the CDR3 reads CAAGLIYEQYF. The CDR3 DNA is TGTGCGGCCGGACTGATCTACGAGCAGTACTTC.

J is TRBJ1-5 and V is TRBV4-1; 11 bases are a match to TRBD1. Germline CDR1 MGHRA, CDR2 YSYEKL. The CDR3 covers 16 residues. Losses at the gene ends were 1 base for V and 4 bases for J; bases not matched to a gene: 3. The CDR3: CASSQVGTGGNQPQHF. The DNA of the CDR3 is TGCGCCAGCAGCCAAGTAGGGACAGGGGGTAATCAGCCCCAGCATTTT.

About this clone itself: One junction end disagrees with the germline gene, perhaps due to a read error. This chain uses TRBV7-7 with TRBJ2-7; 8 positions agree with TRBD1. Germline V gives CDR1 SSHAT, CDR2 FNYEAQ (reference sequence). CDR3 length: 14 amino acids. CDR3 region: CASSRAGGSDEQYF. CDR3 nucleotide sequence: TGTGCTAGCAGTAGGGCAGGGGGCAGCGACGAGCAGTACTTC.

The chain combines TRBV10-3 with TRBJ2-5, with 8 bases matching TRBD2. This CDR3 spans 18 amino acids. Germline assignment: CDR1 ENHRY and CDR2 SYGVKD. The junction had 17 bases not matched to a gene; V was cut back by 6 bases and J by 2 bases. CDR3 loop: CAIRGESPGLEVQETQYF. In DNA, the CDR3 is TGTGCCATCAGGGGGGAGAGTCCGGGACTAGAAGTACAAGAGACCCAGTACTTC.

The chain links TRBV9 to TRBJ2-6; a weak D match, TRBD1 (5 bases). V dropped 0 bases and J dropped 0 bases, with 7 bases sitting between them. Germline-derived CDR1 and CDR2 are SGDLS and YYNGEE. There are 16 residues in the CDR3. The CDR3 region has the DNA TGTGCCAGCAGCGTAGACAGGCTCTCTGGGGCCAACGTCCTGACTTTC. Translating gives CASSVDRLSGANVLTF.

This clone was seen a handful of times. Here the CDR3 reads CASIMTGGYEQYV. The CDR3 bases are TGTGCCAGCATTATGACAGGGGGCTACGAGCAGTACGTC. The chain is built from TRBV6-1 and TRBJ2-7, with 9 bases aligning to TRBD1. V lost 7 bases and J lost 3; bases outside the gene matches: 4. The germline V gene has CDR1 MNHNS and CDR2 SASEGT. The CDR3 spans 13 residues.